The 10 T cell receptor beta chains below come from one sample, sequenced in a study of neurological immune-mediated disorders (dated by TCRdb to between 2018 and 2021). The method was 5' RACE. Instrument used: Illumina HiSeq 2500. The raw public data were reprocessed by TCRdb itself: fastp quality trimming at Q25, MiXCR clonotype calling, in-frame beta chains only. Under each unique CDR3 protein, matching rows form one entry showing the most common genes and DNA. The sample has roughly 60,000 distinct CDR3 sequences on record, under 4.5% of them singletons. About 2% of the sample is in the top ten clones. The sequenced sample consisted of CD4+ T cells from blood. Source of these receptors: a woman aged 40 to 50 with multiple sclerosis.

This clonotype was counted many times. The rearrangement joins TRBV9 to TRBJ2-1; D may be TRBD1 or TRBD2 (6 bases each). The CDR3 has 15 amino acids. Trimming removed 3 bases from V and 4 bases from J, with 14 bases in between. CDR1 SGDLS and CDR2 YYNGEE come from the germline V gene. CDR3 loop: CASSATGGGYNEQFF. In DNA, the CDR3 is TGTGCCAGCAGCGCCACCGGGGGCGGGTACAATGAGCAGTTCTTC.

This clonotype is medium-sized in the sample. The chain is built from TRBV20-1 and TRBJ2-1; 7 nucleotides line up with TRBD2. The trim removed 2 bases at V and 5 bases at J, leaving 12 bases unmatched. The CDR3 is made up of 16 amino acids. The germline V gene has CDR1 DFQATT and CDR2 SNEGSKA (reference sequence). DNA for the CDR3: TGCAGTGCTAGAATACCGGCGGGGCGGGGGAACAATGAGCAGTTCTTC. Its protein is CSARIPAGRGNNEQFF.

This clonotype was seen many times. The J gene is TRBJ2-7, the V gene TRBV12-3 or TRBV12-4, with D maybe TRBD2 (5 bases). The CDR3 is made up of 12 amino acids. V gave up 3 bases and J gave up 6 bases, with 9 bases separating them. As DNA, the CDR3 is TGTGCCAGCAGTTTTTTTGGGAGCGAGCAGTACTTC. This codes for CASSFFGSEQYF.

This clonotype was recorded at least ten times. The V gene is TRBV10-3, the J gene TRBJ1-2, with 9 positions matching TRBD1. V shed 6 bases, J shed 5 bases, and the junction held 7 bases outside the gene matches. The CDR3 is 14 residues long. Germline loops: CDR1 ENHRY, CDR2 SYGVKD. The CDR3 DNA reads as TGTGCCATCAGCCGGGACAGGGTCTGGTATGGCTACACCTTC. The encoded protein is CAISRDRVWYGYTF.

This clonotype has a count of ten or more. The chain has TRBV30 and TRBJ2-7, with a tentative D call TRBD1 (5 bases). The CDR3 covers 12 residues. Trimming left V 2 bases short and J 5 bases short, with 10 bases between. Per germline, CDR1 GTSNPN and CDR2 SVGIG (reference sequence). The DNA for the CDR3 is TGTGCCTGGAGTAAGGGGCCGGACGAGCAGTACTTC. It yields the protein CAWSKGPDEQYF.

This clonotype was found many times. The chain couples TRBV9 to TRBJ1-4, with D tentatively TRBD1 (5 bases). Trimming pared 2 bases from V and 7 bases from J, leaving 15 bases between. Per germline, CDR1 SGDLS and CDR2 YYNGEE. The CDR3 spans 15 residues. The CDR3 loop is CASSVLGGGSEKLFF. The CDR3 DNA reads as TGTGCCAGCAGCGTTCTCGGGGGAGGCAGTGAAAAACTGTTTTTT.

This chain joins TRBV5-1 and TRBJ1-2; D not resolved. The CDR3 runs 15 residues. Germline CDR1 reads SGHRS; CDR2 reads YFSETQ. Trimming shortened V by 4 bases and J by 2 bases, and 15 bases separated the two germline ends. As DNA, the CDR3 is TGCGCCAGCAGCCCCCGTGGCGCTGGGAACTATGGCTACACCTTC. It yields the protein CASSPRGAGNYGYTF.

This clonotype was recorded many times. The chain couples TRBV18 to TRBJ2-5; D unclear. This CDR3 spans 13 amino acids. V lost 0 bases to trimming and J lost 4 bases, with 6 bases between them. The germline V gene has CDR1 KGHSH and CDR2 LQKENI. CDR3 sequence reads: CASSPPQRETQYF. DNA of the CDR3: TGTGCCAGCTCACCACCTCAGAGAGAGACCCAGTACTTC.

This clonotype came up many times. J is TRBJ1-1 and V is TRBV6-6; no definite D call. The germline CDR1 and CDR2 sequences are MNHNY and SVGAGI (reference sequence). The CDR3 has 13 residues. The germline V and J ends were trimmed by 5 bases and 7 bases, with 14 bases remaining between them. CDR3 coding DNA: TGTGCCAGCAGTACCTACGATTATGGTGAAGCTTTCTTT. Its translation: CASSTYDYGEAFF.

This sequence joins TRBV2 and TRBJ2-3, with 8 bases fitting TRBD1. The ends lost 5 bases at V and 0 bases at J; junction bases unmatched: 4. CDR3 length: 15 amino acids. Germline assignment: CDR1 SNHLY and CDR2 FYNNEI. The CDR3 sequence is CASSQDRESTDTQYF. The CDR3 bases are TGTGCCAGCAGTCAGGACAGGGAGAGCACAGATACGCAGTATTTT.